This entry lists 11 T cell receptor beta chains sequenced from one sample in a study of T cells in Graves' hyperthyroidism and ophthalmopathy. RNA transcripts yielded amplified TCR beta CDR3 regions. In the first-round RT-PCR of the TCR CDR3, the HTBI primer set was used. TCRdb called the multiplex PCR reads again in MiXCR, with one record for every CDR3 protein. The data show a few hundred thousand distinct CDR3 sequences, roughly a sixth seen once. Sequencing used blood. The receptor source for this set is a woman aged 50 to 60 with Graves' hyperthyroidism.

Ten or more counts support this clonotype. The gene calls are TRBV6-1 and TRBJ2-3; 9 bases are shared with TRBD2. The trim removed 5 bases at V and 2 bases at J, leaving 11 bases unmatched. Germline V gene data show CDR1 as MNHNS and CDR2 as SASEGT. The CDR3 is made up of 17 amino acids. Here the CDR3 DNA reads TGTGCCAGCAGTCACCAGACTAGCGGAATCCACACAGATACGCAGTATTTT. Protein: CASSHQTSGIHTDTQYF.

This chain connects TRBV27 to TRBJ2-3, with 7 bases that match TRBD1. From germline, CDR1 is MNHEY and CDR2 SMNVEV (reference sequence). V was clipped by 1 base and J by 4 bases; unmatched bases: 11. The CDR3 is 17 residues long. The CDR3 DNA reads TGTGCCAGCAGTTTATATAAGACAGGGACCAGCTCAGATACGCAGTATTTT. Its translation is CASSLYKTGTSSDTQYF.

This clonotype was counted many times. This chain connects TRBV2 to TRBJ2-7; D is perhaps TRBD1 (6 bases). CDR3 length: 16 residues. Trimming took 8 bases from V and 3 from J, leaving 23 bases between them. Germline assignment: CDR1 SNHLY and CDR2 FYNNEI. For the CDR3, the DNA is TGTGCCAGCTGGGACCTGGACAGCCGGGACCGCTACGAGCAGTACTTC. It yields the protein CASWDLDSRDRYEQYF.

This clonotype appeared many times. The V gene is TRBV20-1, the J gene TRBJ2-7, with a tentative D call TRBD2 (6 bases). Between the trimmed V and J ends, which lost 5 bases and 9 bases, there was a span of 23 bases. This CDR3 spans 14 amino acids. The germline V gene encodes CDR1 DFQATT and CDR2 SNEGSKA (reference sequence). The CDR3 bases are TGCAGTGCTCCCGGGACTGCATCTACGTTTGCGCAGTACTTC. It is translated as CSAPGTASTFAQYF.

Comments on this clonotype: The CDR3 does not end in the conserved phenylalanine or tryptophan, so this is likely a read error. The genes are TRBV29-1 and TRBJ2-2; the D gene is possibly TRBD1 (6 bases). Trimming stripped 6 bases from V and 6 bases from J, with 11 bases between. The V gene's germline CDR1 is SQVTM and CDR2 ANQGSEA. This CDR3 comprises 12 residues. For the CDR3, the DNA is TGCAGCGTGAACAGGGTAGCCGGGGAGCTGTTTTCT. Encoded protein: CSVNRVAGELFS.

In its sample, this clonotype was seen many times. The CDR3 DNA follows: TGTGCCAGCAGCCAAGAGACCTTATCGGGACAGGGTTATGGCTACACCTTC. Protein product: CASSQETLSGQGYGYTF. The genes are TRBV4-2 and TRBJ1-2, with 9 nucleotides matching TRBD1. Looked up from germline, CDR1 is LGHNA and CDR2 is YNFKEQ. V was clipped by 0 bases and J by 5 bases; unmatched bases: 10. The CDR3 has 17 residues.

Many counts were recorded for this clonotype. This rearrangement joins TRBV5-1 to TRBJ1-1, with unresolved D. The V and J ends lost 1 base and 3 bases respectively, with 7 bases between them. Germline V gene sequence: CDR1 SGHRS, CDR2 YFSETQ. The CDR3 covers 13 residues. CDR3: CASSLRPDTEAFF. The CDR3 DNA is TGCGCCAGCAGCTTGAGGCCAGACACTGAAGCTTTCTTT.

This clonotype appeared many times. This sequence joins TRBV7-3 and TRBJ2-3, with 7 bases identical to TRBD2. This CDR3 has 16 amino acids. Germline V gene lookup returns CDR1 SGHTA and CDR2 FQGTGA. V trimming: 1 base; J trimming: 2 bases; junction bases outside the gene matches: 6. The CDR3 sequence is CASSLSASGDTDTQYF. DNA of the CDR3: TGTGCCAGCAGCTTAAGCGCGAGCGGGGACACAGATACGCAGTATTTT. Full variable domain (remainder filled in from reference TRBV7-3 and TRBJ2-3): GAGVSQTPSNKVTEKGKYVELRCDPISGHTALYWYRQSLGQGPEFLIYFQGTGAADDSGLPNDRFFAVRPEGSVSTLKIQRTERGDSAVYLCASSLSASGDTDTQYFGPGTRLTVL.

This clonotype was detected many times. The chain is built from TRBV29-1 and TRBJ2-1; 14 positions match TRBD2. Germline lookup yields CDR1 SQVTM and CDR2 ANQGSEA. With 7 bases clipped from V and 5 bases from J, the junction kept 4 bases outside the gene matches. This CDR3 is 14 amino acids long. The CDR3 sequence is CSGGLAGGHNEQFF. DNA for the CDR3: TGCAGCGGCGGACTAGCGGGAGGTCACAATGAGCAGTTCTTC.

This clonotype was recorded at least ten times. The gene calls are TRBV12-3 or TRBV12-4 and TRBJ2-1, with 14 bases matching TRBD2. The CDR3 runs 15 residues. The ends lost 6 bases at V and 8 bases at J; junction bases unmatched: 6. In nucleotides, the CDR3 is TGTGCCAGCAGGGGGACTAGCGGGAGTACCTATGAGCAGTTCTTC. It yields the protein CASRGTSGSTYEQFF.

This clonotype was recorded many times. V usage is TRBV18 and J usage is TRBJ1-1, with D hard to call. CDR3 length: 12 amino acids. Trimming cost V 6 bases and J 2 bases, with 7 bases left between them. Germline lookup yields CDR1 KGHSH and CDR2 LQKENI. The CDR3 loop is CASSIDNTEAFF. The CDR3 coding sequence is TGTGCCAGCTCTATTGATAACACTGAAGCTTTCTTT.